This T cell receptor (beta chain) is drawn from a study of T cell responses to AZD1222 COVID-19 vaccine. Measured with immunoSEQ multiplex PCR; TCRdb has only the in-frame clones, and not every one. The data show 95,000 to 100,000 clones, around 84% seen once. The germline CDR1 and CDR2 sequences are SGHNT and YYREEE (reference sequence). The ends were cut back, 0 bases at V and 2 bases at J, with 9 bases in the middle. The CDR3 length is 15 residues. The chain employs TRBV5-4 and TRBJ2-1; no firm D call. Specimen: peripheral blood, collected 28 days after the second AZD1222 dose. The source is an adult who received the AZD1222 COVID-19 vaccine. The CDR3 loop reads CASSLGLETYNEQFF. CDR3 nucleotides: TGTGCCAGCAGCTTGGGCCTGGAGACCTACAATGAGCAGTTCTTC.